Below, 27 T cell receptor beta chains from the same sample are listed, as sequenced in a study of CD8 T cells in ankylosing spondylitis. TCRdb re-called the 5' RACE reads with MiXCR, one entry per CDR3 protein. This sample yields roughly 180,000 distinct CDR3 sequences, of which just over 9.5% are seen a single time; around 15% belongs to the top ten. The sample taken for sequencing was blood, either unsorted or a sorted T cell fraction (not recorded which). The receptors originated from a female donor with ankylosing spondylitis or in good health (not recorded which).

This clonotype appeared a few times. The V and J genes are TRBV27 and TRBJ1-1; 9 bases map to TRBD1. CDR1 is MNHEY, CDR2 SMNVEV, per germline (reference sequence). V gave up 8 bases and J gave up 4 bases; unmatched junction bases: 11. The CDR3 length is 15 residues. CDR3 sequence (DNA): TGTGCCAGCGGACAGGGGTCCGGAGGGCTCACTGAAGCTTTCTTT. Translating it yields CASGQGSGGLTEAFF.

This clonotype was picked up many times. The chain employs TRBV27 and TRBJ1-2, with a weak D call TRBD1 (5 bases). Trimming left V 5 bases short and J 8 bases short, with 15 bases between. The CDR3 totals 13 residues. Germline V gene lookup returns CDR1 MNHEY and CDR2 SMNVEV (reference sequence). This CDR3 is CASSPWGVGGYTF. CDR3 coding DNA: TGTGCCAGCAGTCCTTGGGGGGTTGGCGGCTACACCTTC.

V and J are TRBV2 and TRBJ2-1; 9 positions agree with TRBD2. CDR3 size: 18 residues. Germline CDR1 SNHLY, CDR2 FYNNEI. CDR3 residues: CTCSFPPGLAVPYNEQFF. The CDR3 bases are TGTACCTGCAGTTTCCCACCGGGACTAGCCGTCCCCTACAATGAGCAGTTCTTC.

The rearrangement links TRBV7-6 to TRBJ2-3; a weak D match, TRBD2 (5 bases). Germline CDR1 SGHVS, CDR2 FNYEAQ. The CDR3 runs 15 residues. The ends were cut back, 7 bases at V and 0 bases at J, with 14 bases in the middle. The CDR3 protein is CASTPRDLSTDTQYF. The CDR3 DNA reads as TGTGCCAGCACCCCGAGGGATCTTAGCACAGATACGCAGTATTTT.

This chain joins TRBV11-2 and TRBJ2-1, with 7 bases matching TRBD2. This CDR3 is built from 16 residues. CDR1 and CDR2 from the germline V gene are SGHAT and FQNNGV. Trimming removed 4 bases from V and 0 bases from J; junction bases left unmatched: 6. The DNA for the CDR3 is TGTGCCAGCAGCTCGGATAGCGGGCTCTCCTACAATGAGCAGTTCTTC. Its translation: CASSSDSGLSYNEQFF.

There are many counts of this clonotype. This chain joins TRBV12-3 or TRBV12-4 and TRBJ1-1; D remains ambiguous. The CDR3 is made up of 14 amino acids. V was cut by 3 bases and J by 3 bases, with 11 bases left in between. The DNA for the CDR3 is TGTGCCAGCAGTTTCTTTCGTGGGGACACTGAAGCTTTCTTT. Its protein product is CASSFFRGDTEAFF.

The sample holds a few counts of this clonotype. V is TRBV2 and J is TRBJ1-1; 7 positions match TRBD1. The V segment lost 4 bases and the J segment 6 bases; nucleotides outside the gene matches: 11. CDR1 is SNHLY, CDR2 FYNNEI, per germline. CDR3 size: 15 residues. CDR3 DNA sequence: TGTGCCAGCAGTGCCACTCAGACAGGGAAATCTGAAGCTTTCTTT. Its translation is CASSATQTGKSEAFF.

This clonotype occurred a few times. CDR3 sequence: CASSFFTRNENIQYF. The CDR3 DNA is TGTGCCAGCAGCTTCTTTACCCGGAATGAAAACATTCAGTACTTC. This chain connects TRBV5-6 to TRBJ2-4; no clear D gene. CDR3 length equals 15 residues. Germline values: CDR1 SGHDT, CDR2 YYEEEE. Trimming took off 2 bases at V and 5 bases at J, with 14 bases between the two ends.

This clonotype has ten or more counts. The V call is TRBV13, the J call TRBJ2-5; possible D gene TRBD2, 5 bases. With 4 bases removed from V and 4 bases from J, the gap between germline ends came to 13 bases. The CDR3 contains 14 residues. Germline CDR1 PRHDT, CDR2 FYEKMQ (reference sequence). The chain's CDR3 is CASSSGLHGETQYF. In DNA, the CDR3 is TGTGCCAGCAGCTCCGGACTCCACGGAGAGACCCAGTACTTC.

J is TRBJ2-2 and V is TRBV19, with unresolved D. Between the trimmed V and J ends, which lost 1 base and 6 bases, there was a span of 9 bases. Per the germline V gene, CDR1 is LNHDA and CDR2 is SQIVND (reference sequence). The CDR3 is 14 amino acids. For the CDR3, the DNA is TGTGCCAGTAGTATAGGATTGTTGGCCGGGGAGCTGTTTTTT. Encoded protein: CASSIGLLAGELFF.

The J gene is TRBJ2-5, the V gene TRBV11-2; 7 nucleotides agree with TRBD1. The germline CDR1 and CDR2 sequences are SGHAT and FQNNGV. This CDR3 spans 14 amino acids. V lost 6 bases, J lost 2 bases, and 6 bases stayed unmatched. CDR3 loop: CASRPRDRQETQYF. CDR3 DNA: TGTGCCAGCAGGCCTCGGGACAGACAAGAGACCCAGTACTTC. The variable domain in full, completed from reference TRBV11-2 and TRBJ2-5, reads EAGVAQSPRYKIIEKRQSVAFWCNPISGHATLYWYQQILGQGPKLLIQFQNNGVVDDSQLPKDRFSAERLKGVDSTLKIQPAKLEDSAVYLCASRPRDRQETQYFGPGTRLLVL.

This chain joins TRBV20-1 and TRBJ2-3; tentative D call: TRBD2 (5 bases). From germline, CDR1 is DFQATT and CDR2 SNEGSKA (reference sequence). CDR3 length equals 15 residues. The ends were cut back, 0 bases at V and 2 bases at J, with 12 bases in the middle. This CDR3 is CSARDSRLSTDTQYF. Written as DNA, the CDR3 is TGCAGTGCTAGAGATTCGAGACTATCCACAGATACGCAGTATTTT.

The genes are TRBV6-5 and TRBJ1-1; D is undetermined. Looked up from germline, CDR1 is MNHEY and CDR2 is SVGAGI. CDR3 length: 14 amino acids. The V end was cut by 0 bases, the J end by 1 base, with 6 bases between. In DNA, the CDR3 is TGTGCCAGCAGTTACTCGAAGAGGAACACTGAAGCTTTCTTT. Translated: CASSYSKRNTEAFF.

This clonotype was counted between two and nine times. V gene TRBV9 combines with J gene TRBJ2-3; D unresolved. Trimming took off 4 bases at V and 6 bases at J, with 12 bases between the two ends. This CDR3 has 13 amino acids. Germline V gene data show CDR1 as SGDLS and CDR2 as YYNGEE. The CDR3 DNA sequence: TGTGCCAGCAGCTCTAAGTTTTCGGATACGCAGTATTTT. Protein: CASSSKFSDTQYF.

The table lists this clonotype with a few counts. The rearrangement uses TRBV20-1 and TRBJ2-1; TRBD2 is a possible D gene (6 bases). Germline V gene data show CDR1 as DFQATT and CDR2 as SNEGSKA (reference sequence). The CDR3 is 15 amino acids. V dropped 5 bases and J dropped 0 bases, with 14 bases sitting between them. The CDR3 sequence: CSACPTAGSYNEQFF. The DNA for the CDR3 is TGCAGTGCTTGTCCCACAGCGGGCTCCTACAATGAGCAGTTCTTC.

This clonotype was counted ten times or more. The chain employs TRBV14 and TRBJ2-4, with unresolved D. CDR1 SGHDN and CDR2 FVKESK come from the germline V gene. The V end lost 2 bases, the J end lost 3 bases, and 5 bases lay between the germline ends. The CDR3 is 13 residues long. CDR3 in amino acids: CASSQRNKNIQYF. CDR3 nucleotides: TGTGCCAGCAGCCAAAGGAACAAAAACATTCAGTACTTC.

This clonotype was detected ten times or more. The V gene is TRBV4-2, the J gene TRBJ2-5, with D possibly matching TRBD1 (5 bases). V was cut by 0 bases and J by 7 bases, with 18 bases left in between. This CDR3 has 16 amino acids. Germline assignment: CDR1 LGHNA and CDR2 YNFKEQ. For the CDR3, the DNA is TGTGCCAGCAGCCAAGAAGGGTCGCCTAGGGGTCGGACCCAGTACTTC. It specifies CASSQEGSPRGRTQYF.

This clonotype was recorded many times. V usage is TRBV20-1 and J usage is TRBJ2-1, with a possible D match to TRBD2 (6 bases). V was trimmed by 2 bases and J by 10 bases, leaving 18 bases between them. Per germline, CDR1 DFQATT and CDR2 SNEGSKA (reference sequence). The CDR3 is 14 residues long. CDR3 protein: CSARRGLEGREQFF. The CDR3, as DNA: TGCAGTGCTAGACGCGGACTGGAGGGACGGGAGCAGTTCTTC.

The genes are TRBV6-5 and TRBJ1-1; TRBD1 aligns across 7 bases. V lost 0 bases, J lost 0 bases, and 4 bases stayed unmatched. The CDR3 is 16 amino acids. Germline CDR1 and CDR2: MNHEY and SVGAGI. The CDR3 region is CASSYSTGAVNTEAFF. The CDR3 bases are TGTGCCAGCAGTTACTCCACAGGGGCTGTGAACACTGAAGCTTTCTTT.

This clonotype was seen more than once but under ten times. The chain couples TRBV7-9 to TRBJ2-2, with D hard to call. Trimming stripped 1 base from V and 1 base from J, with 10 bases between. In germline, CDR1 is SEHNR, CDR2 FQNEAQ (reference sequence). The CDR3 consists of 16 residues. This chain's CDR3 is CASSLGQLMNTGELFF. The CDR3 DNA reads as TGTGCCAGCAGCTTAGGGCAGCTCATGAACACCGGGGAGCTGTTTTTT.

This clonotype was counted ten times or more. In DNA, the CDR3 is TGTGCCAGCAGTTACTCTACTACGGACAGGGTCTATGGCTACACCTTC. The encoded protein is CASSYSTTDRVYGYTF. The V call is TRBV6-2 or TRBV6-3, the J call TRBJ1-2; 8 positions agree with TRBD1. V trimming: 0 bases; J trimming: 4 bases; junction bases outside the gene matches: 7. This CDR3 is built from 16 residues. Germline V gene lookup returns CDR1 MNHEY and CDR2 SVGEGT.

This clonotype was counted between two and nine times. The V and J genes are TRBV29-1 and TRBJ1-2, with D hard to call. The CDR3 is made up of 14 amino acids. CDR1 is SQVTM, CDR2 ANQGSEA, per germline. V was cut by 7 bases and J by 2 bases, with 17 bases left in between. CDR3 sequence reads: CSAETEEGNYGYTF. The DNA of the CDR3 is TGCAGCGCTGAGACGGAGGAAGGAAACTATGGCTACACCTTC. The whole variable domain, filled in from reference TRBV29-1 and TRBJ1-2, reads SAVISQKPSRDICQRGTSLTIQCQVDSQVTMMFWYRQQPGQSLTLIATANQGSEATYESGFVIDKFPISRPNLTFSTLTVSNMSPEDSSIYLCSAETEEGNYGYTFGSGTRLTVV.

J is TRBJ2-7 and V is TRBV20-1, with D perhaps matching TRBD1 (5 bases). The CDR3 contains 13 residues. The V end was cut by 4 bases, the J end by 4 bases, with 14 bases between. The germline gives CDR1 DFQATT, CDR2 SNEGSKA (reference sequence). In DNA form, the CDR3 reads TGCAGTGCTACCCGACGGCAGGGTTACGAGCAGTACTTC. Its translation: CSATRRQGYEQYF.

This clonotype was seen ten or more times. This chain connects TRBV29-1 to TRBJ1-1; 7 nucleotides align to TRBD1. In germline, CDR1 is SQVTM, CDR2 ANQGSEA. V lost 4 bases to trimming and J lost 3 bases; unmatched junction nucleotides: 8. The CDR3 extends over 14 amino acids. The CDR3 reads CSVGPQGYYTEAFF. The DNA of the CDR3 is TGCAGCGTTGGGCCACAGGGGTACTACACTGAAGCTTTCTTT.

The chain recombines TRBV6-2 or TRBV6-3 with TRBJ1-2, with D possibly TRBD1 on 5 matching bases. V was pared by 8 bases and J by 3 bases, with 13 bases between. The CDR3 spans 13 residues. Germline CDR1 MNHEY, CDR2 SVGEGT. Written as DNA, the CDR3 is TGTGCCAGCGTTCCGGGCAGGGACTATGGCTACACCTTC. This gives the protein CASVPGRDYGYTF.

The chain employs TRBV4-1 and TRBJ2-7; the D is unclear. Germline CDR1 and CDR2: MGHRA and YSYEKL. Deletions cut 2 bases from V and 5 bases from J, with 10 bases between. The CDR3 sequence is 13 residues long. Written as DNA, the CDR3 is TGCGCCAGCAGCCAATCTTTCTTTCACGAGCAGTACTTC. Translating gives CASSQSFFHEQYF.

This clonotype was counted many times. This rearrangement joins TRBV2 to TRBJ1-1, with D unresolved. V was cut by 1 base and J by 1 base, with 7 bases left in between. The CDR3 consists of 14 residues. Germline-derived CDR1 and CDR2 are SNHLY and FYNNEI. The chain's CDR3 is CASSEGRGNTEAFF. The CDR3 DNA sequence: TGTGCCAGCAGTGAAGGACGAGGGAACACTGAAGCTTTCTTT. Filled out from reference TRBV2 and TRBJ1-1, the complete variable domain reads EPEVTQTPSHQVTQMGQEVILRCVPISNHLYFYWYRQILGQKVEFLVSFYNNEISEKSEIFDDQFSVERPDGSNFTLKIRSTKLEDSAMYFCASSEGRGNTEAFFGQGTRLTVV.